This passage covers 5 T cell receptor beta chains from one sample sequenced in a study of shared clonotypes between healthy human individuals. The assay was immunoSEQ multiplex PCR, and TCRdb's table has in-frame clones only and misses some. The data show around 2,100,000 clones, about 95% seen once. Naive CD8 populations comprised CD45RO-negative cells positively selected for CCR7, excluding terminally differentiated effector memory CD45RA+ cells. Sequencing input: naive CD8+ T cells sorted from blood. The receptor set was obtained from a man in his late teens or twenties in good health.

The chain uses TRBV4-1 and TRBJ2-7; D gene unclear. Per germline, CDR1 MGHRA and CDR2 YSYEKL. Trimming removed 3 bases at V and 0 bases at J, with 9 bases between. The CDR3 loop spans 14 amino acids. CDR3 in DNA: TGCGCCAGCAGCCAGCGGTCCTCCTCCTACGAGCAGTACTTC. As protein: CASSQRSSSYEQYF.

This clone occurred a few times. V usage is TRBV15 and J usage is TRBJ1-1, with unresolved D. Germline CDR1 LNHNV, CDR2 YYDKDF (reference sequence). Trimming left V 7 bases short and J 6 bases short, with 9 bases between. The CDR3 spans 11 residues. CDR3 in DNA: TGTGCCACCATCTGGCTGTCTGAAGCTTTCTTT. As protein: CATIWLSEAFF.

The CDR3 DNA reads as TGTGCCAGCACCTTCGAGCCGATGGAGACCCAGTACTTC. Translating it yields CASTFEPMETQYF. The chain recombines TRBV7-9 with TRBJ2-5; the D is unclear. Germline lookup yields CDR1 SEHNR and CDR2 FQNEAQ (reference sequence). Trimming cost V 7 bases and J 5 bases, with 14 bases left between them. The CDR3 covers 13 residues.

This clone was picked up one time. The V gene is TRBV6-5, the J gene TRBJ2-6, with D hard to call. This CDR3 spans 12 amino acids. The V and J ends lost 6 bases and 1 base respectively, with 1 base between them. Germline CDR1 reads MNHEY; CDR2 reads SVGAGI. DNA of the CDR3: TGTGCCAGCAGATCTGGGGCCAACGTCCTGACTTTC. The encoded protein is CASRSGANVLTF.

The chain recombines TRBV6-5 with TRBJ2-1; D might be TRBD2 (5 bases). Germline CDR1 reads MNHEY; CDR2 reads SVGAGI. This CDR3 has 13 residues. V lost 6 bases, J lost 7 bases, and 13 bases lay in between. CDR3 nucleotide sequence: TGTGCCAGCAGGACGGGAACCTGGAATGAGCAGTTCTTC. It codes for CASRTGTWNEQFF.